These 2 T cell receptor beta chains share one sample of origin, sequenced in a study of blood T cell repertoires in COVID-19. Profiled with immunoSEQ multiplex PCR; TCRdb holds only in-frame clones, not every one. The repertoire has about 180,000 clones, more than 70% of them found once; the top ten carry more than 7.5%. Sequenced material: PBMCs or T cells enriched from blood (not recorded which). Every receptor here comes from a woman in her 30s who had recovered from COVID-19.

The CDR3 coding sequence is TGTGCCAGCAGCCAAGAACCGCGGAACACTGAAGCTTTCTTT. Its translation is CASSQEPRNTEAFF. This sequence joins TRBV14 and TRBJ1-1; D is undetermined. The CDR3 totals 14 residues. With 0 bases removed from V and 1 base from J, the gap between germline ends came to 6 bases. Germline-derived CDR1 and CDR2 are SGHDN and FVKESK.

This clone was detected only once. The rearrangement uses TRBV6-5 and TRBJ2-7; perhaps TRBD1 as D (5 bases). CDR3 length equals 11 residues. V lost 7 bases to trimming and J lost 5 bases, with 9 bases between them. CDR1 and CDR2 from the germline V gene are MNHEY and SVGAGI. The CDR3 nucleotides are TGTGCCAGCATTAGGACAAACGAGCAGTACTTC. Translating it yields CASIRTNEQYF.